The clone carrying this TCR beta chain came up many times. This record belongs to a study of T cells in Graves' hyperthyroidism and ophthalmopathy. The CDR3 spans 14 residues. CDR1 SGHVS and CDR2 FQNEAQ come from the germline V gene. V lost 2 bases, J lost 2 bases, and 10 bases lay in between. Researchers amplified the TCR beta CDR3 regions from RNA transcripts. The HTBI set primed first-round TCR CDR3 RT-PCR. TCRdb redid the calling of the multiplex PCR reads with MiXCR, one entry per CDR3 protein. The table has under 700,000 distinct CDR3 sequences, 40% to 55% seen once. Source material: peripheral blood or thyroid tissue (not recorded which). This TCR came from a woman between 18 and 30 years old with Graves' hyperthyroidism. This rearrangement joins TRBV7-8 to TRBJ2-7; D not certain. The CDR3 region has the DNA TGTGCCAGCAGCTTATTGGACGGAACCTACGAGCAGTACTTC. Translation: CASSLLDGTYEQYF.